The present T cell receptor beta chain was sequenced within a study of beta chain features in type 1 diabetes. Findings of the study overall: Researchers cautioned that cDNA sequencing could over-represent cells with high TCR expression. Researchers report that Type 1 diabetes patients had moderately but significantly shorter TCRB CDR3s across all four CD4+ subsets. Patients showed naive, central memory and Treg TCRB repertoires that appeared more similar than those of healthy donors.

A note on this clone: Its antigen is still unknown.

Germline CDR1 SGHRS, CDR2 YFSETQ. V lost 0 bases and J 1 base, leaving 7 bases between the germline ends. This CDR3 region has 14 residues. A sort by CD45RO/CCR7/CD25/CD127/CD95/CD27 yielded CD4+ naive, central memory, regulatory and stem cell-like memory cells. TCRB transcripts that were expressed got sequenced, as all of the isolated RNA had been reverse transcribed. This table comes from immunoSEQ multiplex PCR, and its TCRdb copy is limited to in-frame clones, with some not included. Found here are around 300,000 clones, around 10% of them singletons; the top ten hold over 0.015%. This chain links TRBV5-1 with TRBJ1-1; D is unclear. This sequence originates from a woman aged 25 to 39 in good health. Sequenced sample: naive CD4+ T cells from blood. CDR3 residues: CASSLAPENTEAFF. DNA of the CDR3: TGCGCCAGCAGCTTGGCCCCAGAGAACACTGAAGCTTTCTTT.